This record concerns one TCR beta chain sequence. Here immunoSEQ multiplex PCR was the method, and the copy in TCRdb shows in-frame clones only, minus some. Here the sample spans about 2.2 million clones, 80% to 95% being singletons. The record originates from a study of shared clonotypes between healthy human individuals. Naive CD8 cells lacked CD45RO and underwent positive selection for CCR7, leaving out terminally differentiated effector memory CD45RA+ cells. This clonotype originated in a man between 18 and 29 years old in good health. Some clones in this sample may be carry-over from other donors' samples. Sequences were obtained from naive CD8+ T cells from PBMCs.

CDR3 sequence reads: CASSAQWRGTDTQYF. The DNA for the CDR3 is TGTGCCAGCAGCGCCCAGTGGCGAGGCACAGATACGCAGTATTTT. The chain joins TRBV9 to TRBJ2-3; D unresolved. The CDR3 covers 15 residues. Germline CDR1 is SGDLS and CDR2 is YYNGEE. V dropped 3 bases and J dropped 1 base, with 12 bases sitting between them.